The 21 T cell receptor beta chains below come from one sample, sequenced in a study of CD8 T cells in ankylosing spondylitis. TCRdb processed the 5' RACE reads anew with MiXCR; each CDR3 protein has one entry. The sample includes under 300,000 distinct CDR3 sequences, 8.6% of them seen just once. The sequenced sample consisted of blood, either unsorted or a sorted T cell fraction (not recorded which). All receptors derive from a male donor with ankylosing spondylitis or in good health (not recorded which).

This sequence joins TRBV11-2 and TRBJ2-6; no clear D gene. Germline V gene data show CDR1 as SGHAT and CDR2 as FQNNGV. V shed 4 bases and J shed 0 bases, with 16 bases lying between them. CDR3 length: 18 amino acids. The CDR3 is CASSSTTRESSGANVLTF. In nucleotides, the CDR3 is TGTGCCAGCAGCTCCACAACCCGTGAATCCTCTGGGGCCAACGTCCTGACTTTC.

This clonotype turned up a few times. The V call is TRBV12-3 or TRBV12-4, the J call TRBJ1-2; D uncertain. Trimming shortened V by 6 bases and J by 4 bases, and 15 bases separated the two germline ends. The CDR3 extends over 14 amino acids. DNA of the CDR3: TGTGCCAGCAGCCCCGATGGAGGAGGCTATGGCTACACCTTC. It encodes CASSPDGGGYGYTF.

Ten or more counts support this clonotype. The CDR3 DNA reads as TGCAGTGCTAGAGGGGCTAGCTCTAAAAATGAGCAGTTCTTC. Amino acid sequence: CSARGASSKNEQFF. The V gene is TRBV20-1, the J gene TRBJ2-1; TRBD2 might be the D (5 bases). This CDR3 has 14 residues. CDR1 and CDR2 (germline): DFQATT, SNEGSKA (reference sequence). The ends were cut back, 1 base at V and 7 bases at J, with 14 bases in the middle.

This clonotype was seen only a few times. This CDR3 reads CASSQGVHSSYEQYF. The CDR3, as DNA: TGCGCCAGCAGCCAAGGAGTACACAGCTCCTACGAGCAGTACTTC. The V gene is TRBV4-3, the J gene TRBJ2-7; D is undetermined. Deletions cut 1 base from V and 0 bases from J, with 10 bases between. CDR1 is LGHNA and CDR2 is YSLEER in the germline V gene. The CDR3 loop spans 15 amino acids.

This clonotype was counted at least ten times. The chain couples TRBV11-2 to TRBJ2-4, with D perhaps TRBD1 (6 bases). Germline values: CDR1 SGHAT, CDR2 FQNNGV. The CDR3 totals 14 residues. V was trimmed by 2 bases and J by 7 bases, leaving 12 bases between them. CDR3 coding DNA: TGTGCCAGCAGCTTACAGGGGCTCCGGAACATTCAGTACTTC. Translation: CASSLQGLRNIQYF.

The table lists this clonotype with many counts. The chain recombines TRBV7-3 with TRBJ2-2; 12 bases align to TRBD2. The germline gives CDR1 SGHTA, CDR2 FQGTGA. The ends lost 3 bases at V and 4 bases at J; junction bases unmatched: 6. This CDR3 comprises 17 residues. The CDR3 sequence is CASSFSSGGALTGELFF. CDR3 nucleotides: TGTGCCAGCAGCTTTTCTAGCGGGGGGGCTCTCACCGGGGAGCTGTTTTTT.

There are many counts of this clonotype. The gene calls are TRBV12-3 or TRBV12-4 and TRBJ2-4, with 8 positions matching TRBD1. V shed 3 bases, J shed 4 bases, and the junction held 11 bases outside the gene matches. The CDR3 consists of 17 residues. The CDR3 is CASSFAGTGQGKNIQYF. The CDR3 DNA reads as TGTGCCAGCAGTTTCGCCGGGACAGGCCAGGGGAAAAACATTCAGTACTTC.

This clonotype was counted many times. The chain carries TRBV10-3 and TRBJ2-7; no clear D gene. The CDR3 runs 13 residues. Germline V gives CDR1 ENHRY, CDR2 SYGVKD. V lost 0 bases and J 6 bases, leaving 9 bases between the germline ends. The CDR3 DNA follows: TGTGCCATCAGTGAGTCGTCGGAAAGCGAGCAGTACTTC. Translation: CAISESSESEQYF.

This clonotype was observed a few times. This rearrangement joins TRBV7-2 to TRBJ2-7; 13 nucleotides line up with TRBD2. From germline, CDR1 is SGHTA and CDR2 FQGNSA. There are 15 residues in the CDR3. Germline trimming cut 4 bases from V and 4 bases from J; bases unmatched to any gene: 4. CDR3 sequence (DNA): TGTGCCAGCAGCTCGTGGACTAGCGGGGGTTACGAGCAGTACTTC. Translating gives CASSSWTSGGYEQYF.

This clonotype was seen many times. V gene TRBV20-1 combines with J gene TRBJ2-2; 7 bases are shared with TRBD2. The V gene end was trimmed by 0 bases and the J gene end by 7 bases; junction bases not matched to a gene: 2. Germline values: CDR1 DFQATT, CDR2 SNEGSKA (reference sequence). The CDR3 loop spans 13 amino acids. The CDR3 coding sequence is TGCAGTGCTAGAGAGGGAGGGGACGGGGAGCTGTTTTTT. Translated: CSAREGGDGELFF.

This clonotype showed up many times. The CDR3 DNA reads TGTGCCAGCAGCCCCCGGATGGGGACTACTGGGGCCAACGTCCTGACTTTC. It encodes CASSPRMGTTGANVLTF. The V call is TRBV12-3 or TRBV12-4, the J call TRBJ2-6; the match to TRBD2 covers 7 bases. Trimming removed 6 bases from V and 2 bases from J; junction bases left unmatched: 10. The CDR3 consists of 17 residues.

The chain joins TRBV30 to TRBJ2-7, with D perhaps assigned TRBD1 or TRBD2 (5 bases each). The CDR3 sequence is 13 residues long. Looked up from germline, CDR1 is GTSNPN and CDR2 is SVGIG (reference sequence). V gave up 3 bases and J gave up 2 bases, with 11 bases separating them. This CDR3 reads CAWSRGPTYEQYF. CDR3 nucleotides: TGTGCCTGGAGCCGGGGCCCCACCTACGAGCAGTACTTC.

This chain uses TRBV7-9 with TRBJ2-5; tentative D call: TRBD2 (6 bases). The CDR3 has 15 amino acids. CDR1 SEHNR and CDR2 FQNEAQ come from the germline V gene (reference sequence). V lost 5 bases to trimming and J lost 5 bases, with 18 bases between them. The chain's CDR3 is CASSPGGPGVETQYF. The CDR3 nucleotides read TGTGCCAGCAGCCCCGGGGGTCCCGGCGTCGAGACCCAGTACTTC.

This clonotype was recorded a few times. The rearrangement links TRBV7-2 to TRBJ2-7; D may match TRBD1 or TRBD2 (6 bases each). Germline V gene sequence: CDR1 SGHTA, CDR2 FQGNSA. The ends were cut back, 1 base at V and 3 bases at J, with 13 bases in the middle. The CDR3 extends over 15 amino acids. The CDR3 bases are TGTGCCAGCAGCTTAGATGGAGGGGGGTTCTACGAGCAGTACTTC. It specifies CASSLDGGGFYEQYF.

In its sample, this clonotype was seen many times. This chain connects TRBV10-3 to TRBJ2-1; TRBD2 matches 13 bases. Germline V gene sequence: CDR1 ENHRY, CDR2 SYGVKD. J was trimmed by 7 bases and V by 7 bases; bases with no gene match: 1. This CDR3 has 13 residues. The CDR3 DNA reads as TGTGCCATCACGGGACTAGCGGGGAATGAGCAGTTCTTC. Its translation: CAITGLAGNEQFF.

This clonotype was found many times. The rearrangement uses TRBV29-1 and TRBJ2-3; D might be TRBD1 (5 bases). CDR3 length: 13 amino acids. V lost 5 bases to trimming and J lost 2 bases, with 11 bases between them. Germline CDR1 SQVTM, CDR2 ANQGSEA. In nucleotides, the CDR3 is TGCAGCGTTTCAGGGCCCACCACAGATACGCAGTATTTT. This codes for CSVSGPTTDTQYF.

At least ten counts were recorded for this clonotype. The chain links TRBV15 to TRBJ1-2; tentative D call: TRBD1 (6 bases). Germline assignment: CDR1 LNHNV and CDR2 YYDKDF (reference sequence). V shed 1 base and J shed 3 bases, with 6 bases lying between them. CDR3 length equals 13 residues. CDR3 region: CATSRGQDYGYTF. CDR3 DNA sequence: TGTGCCACCAGCAGAGGACAGGACTATGGCTACACCTTC.

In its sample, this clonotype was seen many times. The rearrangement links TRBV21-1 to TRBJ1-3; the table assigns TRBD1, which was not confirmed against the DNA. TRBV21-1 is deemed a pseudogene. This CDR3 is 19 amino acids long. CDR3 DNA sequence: TGTGCCAGCAGCAAGGAAGTCGACAGGGGCGCCAACTCTGGAAACACCATATATTTT. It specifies CASSKEVDRGANSGNTIYF.

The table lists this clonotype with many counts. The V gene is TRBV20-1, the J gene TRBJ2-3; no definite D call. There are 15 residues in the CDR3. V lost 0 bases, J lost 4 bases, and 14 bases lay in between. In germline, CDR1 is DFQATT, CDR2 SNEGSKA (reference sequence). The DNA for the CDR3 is TGCAGTGCTAGAGATTTGACGGGTGGGTCAGATACGCAGTATTTT. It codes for CSARDLTGGSDTQYF.

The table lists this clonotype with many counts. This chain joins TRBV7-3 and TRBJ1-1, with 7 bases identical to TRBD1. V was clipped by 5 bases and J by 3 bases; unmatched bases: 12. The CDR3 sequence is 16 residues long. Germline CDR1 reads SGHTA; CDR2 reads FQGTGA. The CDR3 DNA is TGTGCCAGCAGCCTCTTAGCCCCTACAGGGGACACTGAAGCTTTCTTT. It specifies CASSLLAPTGDTEAFF.

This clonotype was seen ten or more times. The CDR3 DNA reads as TGTGCCAGCAGCCGGACTAGGGACGGGGAGCTGTTTTTT. Its protein product is CASSRTRDGELFF. The chain combines TRBV7-9 with TRBJ2-2; TRBD2 matches at 7 bases. The V and J ends lost 5 bases and 7 bases, in that order; junction bases with no gene match: 4. Germline assignment: CDR1 SEHNR and CDR2 FQNEAQ (reference sequence). The CDR3 has 13 residues.